The rows below give T cell receptor beta chains drawn from one sample of a study of T cell responses to AZD1222 COVID-19 vaccine. The data were produced by immunoSEQ multiplex PCR, yet TCRdb's version contains in-frame clones alone and is incomplete. This sample carries 150,000 to 180,000 clones, roughly 90% of them seen once, and the ten largest clones take 18%. The sample was peripheral blood, taken on day 0 of AZD1222 vaccination. Receptors originate from an adult in good health. The CDR3 runs from the conserved cysteine through the conserved F or W. D genes are given only for firm matches. Expanded clones are given a class, and other clones once, few, many or no size at all.

.,TRBJ1-1,TRBV6-1,.,TGTGCCAGCAGGCCCGTAATGAACACTGAAGCTTTCTTT,CASRPVMNTEAFF
TRBD1,TRBJ1-4,TRBV5-4,.,TGTGCCAGCAGCTTGGCCGGACAGGGCAATGAAAAACTGTTTTTT,CASSLAGQGNEKLFF
.,TRBJ2-1,TRBV6-4,.,TGTGCCAGCAGTGACTCTCATGGAGGAGGGAATGAGCAGTTCTTC,CASSDSHGGGNEQFF
.,TRBJ2-2,TRBV30,.,TGTGCCTGGGCAGGGGACACCGGGGAGCTGTTTTTT,CAWAGDTGELFF
.,TRBJ1-2,TRBV28,.,TGTGCCAGCAGCGGAGGGGCCCGAGAGGGCTACACCTTC,CASSGGAREGYTF
.,TRBJ1-5,TRBV2,few,TGTGCCAGCAGTTTAACATCCAATAGCAATCAGCCCCAGCATTTT,CASSLTSNSNQPQHF
TRBD2,TRBJ2-1,TRBV30,few,TGTGCCTGCCCTAGCGGGAGTGGCAATGAGCAGTTCTTC,CACPSGSGNEQFF
.,TRBJ2-3,TRBV9,.,TGTGCCAGCAGCGGACGGGACACACTGAGCACAGATACGCAGTATTTT,CASSGRDTLSTDTQYF
.,TRBJ1-3,TRBV19,.,TGTGCCAGTAGTGAAAATGGCCAGGGAAACACCATATATTTT,CASSENGQGNTIYF
.,TRBJ2-7,TRBV5-1,.,TGCGCCAGCAGCTTGAGGGTAGGGTCCTACGAGCAGTACTTC,CASSLRVGSYEQYF
TRBD1,TRBJ2-7,TRBV5-1,.,TGCGCCAGCAGCTTGGAAGGGACAGGCAGGATATACGAGCAGTACTTC,CASSLEGTGRIYEQYF
TRBD1,TRBJ2-5,TRBV11-3,.,TGTGCCAGCAGCCCACCCGGGGCAATTTACCCGGGACAGGGGAGGGAGACCCAGTACTTC,CASSPPGAIYPGQGRETQYF
.,TRBJ2-7,TRBV19,.,TGTGCCAGTAGTATAGGAGGAAGGGCCGAGCAGTACTTC,CASSIGGRAEQYF
.,TRBJ1-5,TRBV10-3,once,TGTGCCATCGCGTCTCAAAATCAGCCCCAGCATTTT,CAIASQNQPQHF
TRBD2,TRBJ2-7,TRBV30,.,TGTGCCTGGAGTGTAGGTGGGACTAGCGGCTACGAGCAGTACTTC,CAWSVGGTSGYEQYF
.,TRBJ1-4,TRBV5-1,.,TGCGCCAGCAGCCGAGGAAAACTGTTTTTT,CASSRGKLFF
TRBD1,TRBJ1-2,TRBV7-9,.,TGTGCCAGCAGCTTAGAAACAGGGGCGGAGGGCTACACCTTC,CASSLETGAEGYTF
.,TRBJ1-6,TRBV3-1/TRBV3-2,.,TGTGCCAGCAGCCCTGACCAGAATTCACCCCTCCACTTT,CASSPDQNSPLHF
.,TRBJ2-5,TRBV11-2,.,TGTGCCAGCAGCCAAAAAAGACAGAGGGCCCAGTACTTC,CASSQKRQRAQYF
.,TRBJ2-5,TRBV7-2,.,TGTGCCAGCAGCCTCAGAGGACTGGAGACCCAGTACTTC,CASSLRGLETQYF
.,TRBJ1-5,TRBV2,.,TGTGCCAGCACGTGGGGGGGTCTTCAGCCCCAGCATTTT,CASTWGGLQPQHF
.,TRBJ2-5,TRBV4-1,.,TGCGCCAGCAGCCCCTACACAGCTCCAGAGACCCAGTACTTC,CASSPYTAPETQYF
.,TRBJ1-5,TRBV20-1,.,TGCAGTGCTGGGGGATATCAGCCCCAGCATTTT,CSAGGYQPQHF
.,TRBJ1-5,TRBV7-9,.,TGTGCCAGCAGCTTAGACCCTAATCAGCCCCAGCATTTT,CASSLDPNQPQHF
.,TRBJ2-1,TRBV3-1/TRBV3-2,.,TGTGCCAGCAGCGAAAAGGGAGGGGGGGACAATGAGCAGTTCTTC,CASSEKGGGDNEQFF
.,TRBJ2-5,TRBV13,.,TGTGCCAGCAGCTGGGGGGCGCTAGCGGACAAAGAGACCCAGTACTTC,CASSWGALADKETQYF
.,TRBJ2-1,TRBV6-4,.,TGTGCCAGCAGCCTGGGACAAGACAATGAGCAGTTCTTC,CASSLGQDNEQFF
.,TRBJ1-1,TRBV5-1,.,TGCGCCAGCATCGGGGACACTGAAGCTTTCTTT,CASIGDTEAFF
TRBD1,TRBJ1-2,TRBV28,.,TGTGCCAGCAACCCGACAGGGGCCGGAAACTATGGCTACACCTTC,CASNPTGAGNYGYTF
.,TRBJ1-1,TRBV30,.,TGTGCCTGGAGTGCAACAGGGGAAGCTTTCTTT,CAWSATGEAFF
.,TRBJ1-5,TRBV30,.,TGTGCCTGGAGCCGGGCGGACGGATACAATCAGCCCCAGCATTTT,CAWSRADGYNQPQHF
.,TRBJ1-2,TRBV6-1,.,TGTGCCAGCAGTGATTCGGCAGGTCAGGGCTACACCTTC,CASSDSAGQGYTF
TRBD2,TRBJ2-7,TRBV7-2,once,TGTGCCAGCAGCTCTAGCGGGGGGGCCCCCCTCGAGCAGTACTTC,CASSSSGGAPLEQYF
.,TRBJ2-2,TRBV6-5,.,TGTGCCAGCAGTTACCCGAGGAACACCGGGGAGCTGTTTTTT,CASSYPRNTGELFF
.,TRBJ2-2,TRBV7-9,.,TGTGCCAGCAGCTTAGCGTTTTCCGGCGCGAACACCGGGGAGCTGTTTTTT,CASSLAFSGANTGELFF
.,TRBJ1-2,TRBV28,.,TGTGCCAGCAGTTTTCGGGCCAACTATGGCTACACCTTC,CASSFRANYGYTF
.,TRBJ1-1,TRBV9,.,TGTGCCAGCAGCGTAGAAGGGGAGGGGAACACTGAAGCTTTCTTT,CASSVEGEGNTEAFF
.,TRBJ2-5,TRBV18,few,TGTGCCAGCTCACCCGTTCGGGACTCGGAAGAGACCCAGTACTTC,CASSPVRDSEETQYF
.,TRBJ2-5,TRBV24-1,once,TGTGCCACCAGTGGGGTGGGAGAGACCCAGTACTTC,CATSGVGETQYF
.,TRBJ1-1,TRBV18,.,TGTGCCAGCTCACCACCGCAGGGAATGGTAGCTTTCTTT,CASSPPQGMVAFF